Presented here are 9 T cell receptor beta chains from one specimen sequenced in a study of T cell clonality in common variable immunodeficiency. Sequencing was performed with immunoSEQ multiplex PCR; in TCRdb, only in-frame clones are kept and a portion is missing. This set yields roughly 48,000 clones and no singletons; the top ten hold 3.4%. Sequenced: peripheral blood mononuclear cells. The receptors here all came from a person aged 18 to 69 in good health.

This clone was recorded at least ten times. The CDR3 end falls 3 residues outside the read, so it is completed with the germline J gene. This chain joins TRBV6-4 and TRBJ2-3; a possible D gene is TRBD1 (6 bases). The CDR3 runs to 14 residues. Germline-derived CDR1 and CDR2 are MRHNA and SNTAGT. Trimming removed 2 bases from V and 5 bases from J, with 11 bases in between. Here the CDR3 reads CASSDGEGEDTQYF. Incomplete CDR3 DNA: TGTGCCAGCAGTGACGGTGAGGGGGAAGATACG.

This clone has at least ten counts. One junction end does not reproduce the germline sequence, and a read error may be involved. The read halts 3 residues ahead of the CDR3 end, with the missing end drawn from the germline J gene. The rearrangement links TRBV4-2 to TRBJ2-2, with D hard to call. Germline V lookup: CDR1 LGHNA, CDR2 YNFKEQ. This CDR3 has 16 residues. This chain's CDR3 is CASSQRVQLGTGELFF. The CDR3 DNA, read in part, is TGCGCCAGCAGCCAAAGGGTTCAGCTTGGCACCGGGGAG.

This clone was observed a few times. Compared with germline, one end of the junction differs, possibly owing to a read error. The read comes to an end 3 residues before the CDR3 does, leaving the germline J gene to fill in the end. This same CDR3 is encoded by further DNA sequences in the sample. This sequence joins TRBV19 and TRBJ1-3; 7 bases agree with TRBD1. The CDR3 consists of 14 residues. CDR1 is LNHDA and CDR2 is SQIVND in the germline V gene (reference sequence). This CDR3 is CASTAGTAGNTIYF. The part of the CDR3 DNA that was read is TGTGCCAGTACTGCCGGGACAGCCGGAAACACA.

This clone was seen ten or more times. The junction shows a germline mismatch at one end, possibly a read error. The read finishes 3 residues shy of the CDR3 end, and the germline J gene is used to complete it. The chain combines TRBV4-2 with TRBJ2-3, with TRBD2 as a possible D gene (6 bases). The germline gives CDR1 LGHNA, CDR2 YNFKEQ. The CDR3 has 15 amino acids. The CDR3 reads CASSQDRGGGDTQYF. The sequenced part of the CDR3 DNA is TGCGCCAGCAGCCAAGACCGGGGAGGAGGAGATACG.

This clone was observed many times. The CDR3 goes on 3 residues after the read ends, and that part is filled in from the germline J gene. The rearrangement links TRBV20-1 to TRBJ2-1; D may be TRBD1 (5 bases). This CDR3 contains 13 residues. Between the trimmed V and J ends, which lost 6 bases and 8 bases, there was a span of 17 bases. The germline V gene encodes CDR1 DFQATT and CDR2 SNEGSKA (reference sequence). The CDR3 reads CSAQGAQGHEQFF. CDR3 bases read: TGCAGTGCCCAAGGGGCTCAGGGCCATGAG.

This clone was recorded a few times. The missing CDR3 end, 3 residues past where the read stops, is filled in from the germline J gene. The gene calls are TRBV20-1 and TRBJ1-1, with a weak D call TRBD1 (5 bases). The CDR3 has 15 amino acids. Between the trimmed V and J ends, which lost 0 bases and 0 bases, there was a span of 11 bases. The germline CDR1 and CDR2 sequences are DFQATT and SNEGSKA (reference sequence). The CDR3 reads CSARDGADMNTEAFF. The DNA read from the CDR3 is TGCAGTGCTAGAGATGGGGCGGATATGAACACTGAA.

This clone was counted many times. The missing CDR3 end, 3 residues past where the read stops, is filled in from the germline J gene. J is TRBJ2-1 and V is TRBV20-1, with TRBD2 matching 9 bases. Germline V gene lookup returns CDR1 DFQATT and CDR2 SNEGSKA (reference sequence). The junction had 10 bases not matched to a gene; V was cut back by 1 base and J by 0 bases. The length of the CDR3 is 18 residues. CDR3 sequence: CSARAANRSGSSYNEQFF. The sequenced CDR3 bases are TGCAGTGCTAGAGCCGCGAACCGTAGCGGGAGCTCCTACAATGAG.

This clone showed up just a few times. Read coverage stops 3 residues before the CDR3 terminus; the germline J gene supplies the remainder. The chain combines TRBV7-9 with TRBJ2-7; possibly TRBD1 for D (6 bases). Germline V gene data show CDR1 as SEHNR and CDR2 as FQNEAQ (reference sequence). CDR3 length: 14 amino acids. The germline V and J ends were trimmed by 3 bases and 6 bases, with 15 bases remaining between them. The CDR3 DNA, read in part, is TGTGCCAGCAGCTTCGTGGTGGGGGCGGCCGAG. Amino acid sequence: CASSFVVGAAE. The CDR3 as a whole reads CASSFVVGAAEQYF.

Concerning this clone itself: The read gets to within 3 residues of the CDR3 end, and the germline J gene fills in the rest. The chain joins TRBV2 to TRBJ2-3; tentative D call: TRBD1 (6 bases). Per germline, CDR1 SNHLY and CDR2 FYNNEI. The V and J ends lost 5 bases and 2 bases respectively, with 23 bases between them. The length of the CDR3 is 18 residues. The part of the CDR3 DNA that was read is TGTGCCAGCAGTAAAGAGGGGGTGTCGCGGCTCTTCACAGATACG. It codes for CASSKEGVSRLFTDT. The CDR3 in full is CASSKEGVSRLFTDTQYF.